The next 19 T cell receptor beta chains were all read from a single sample in a study of T cell responses to AZD1222 COVID-19 vaccine. The repertoire was sequenced with immunoSEQ multiplex PCR; TCRdb's copy has only in-frame clones and lacks some. In the table there are 100,000 or so clones, around 94% of which are singletons. The sample here was peripheral blood, taken on day 0 of AZD1222 vaccination. The receptors come from an adult in good health.

V gene TRBV27 combines with J gene TRBJ1-5; TRBD1 agrees at 9 bases. Germline V CDR1 and CDR2: MNHEY, SMNVEV (reference sequence). The CDR3 is 13 amino acids. The trim removed 6 bases at V and 6 bases at J, leaving 3 bases unmatched. The DNA for the CDR3 is TGTGCCAGCAGACAGGGACAGGGTCAGCCCCAGCATTTT. Its protein product is CASRQGQGQPQHF.

The chain links TRBV6-5 to TRBJ1-1, with TRBD1 as a possible D gene (5 bases). The CDR3 runs to 15 residues. Per germline, CDR1 MNHEY and CDR2 SVGAGI. V gave up 0 bases and J gave up 5 bases, with 13 bases separating them. CDR3: CASSYSRDLWTEAFF. Written as DNA, the CDR3 is TGTGCCAGCAGTTACTCCCGGGACTTGTGGACTGAAGCTTTCTTT.

The chain is built from TRBV3-1 (or the pseudogene TRBV3-2) and TRBJ1-6, with 8 bases lining up with TRBD1. Germline-derived CDR1 and CDR2 are LGHDT and YNNKEL (reference sequence). V lost 0 bases, J lost 8 bases, and 6 bases stayed unmatched. This CDR3 has 16 residues. CDR3 region: CASSQDPRGLDSPLHF. The CDR3 nucleotides read TGTGCCAGCAGCCAAGATCCCAGGGGGCTGGATTCACCCCTCCACTTT.

The chain couples TRBV7-3 to TRBJ2-1; 8 positions agree with TRBD1. Losses at the gene ends were 2 bases for V and 9 bases for J; bases not matched to a gene: 15. Per the germline V gene, CDR1 is SGHTA and CDR2 is FQGTGA. The CDR3 loop spans 17 amino acids. CDR3 residues: CASSLEAQGAFVGEQFF. Here the CDR3 DNA reads TGTGCCAGCAGCTTAGAGGCCCAGGGGGCATTTGTCGGTGAGCAGTTCTTC.

The rearrangement uses TRBV6-5 and TRBJ2-7; D perhaps matches TRBD2 (5 bases). Trimming took off 9 bases at V and 3 bases at J, with 18 bases between the two ends. CDR1 and CDR2 from the germline V gene are MNHEY and SVGAGI. CDR3 length: 14 residues. CDR3 DNA: TGTGCCAGTACCCTAACTCCAGACTACTACGAGCAGTACTTC. This gives the protein CASTLTPDYYEQYF.

The DNA for the CDR3 is TGTGCCAGCAGCCAAGATCGGAGGAAGAACTATGGCTACACCTTC. It yields the protein CASSQDRRKNYGYTF. The chain is built from TRBV3-1 (or the pseudogene TRBV3-2) and TRBJ1-2; the D is unclear. V was clipped by 0 bases and J by 2 bases, with 10 bases between them. There are 15 residues in the CDR3. Germline assignment: CDR1 LGHDT and CDR2 YNNKEL (reference sequence).

The V gene is TRBV25-1, the J gene TRBJ2-7, with D possibly TRBD1 on 6 matching bases. CDR3 length equals 15 residues. Trimming removed 3 bases at V and 3 bases at J, with 15 bases between. The germline CDR1 and CDR2 sequences are MGHDK and SYGVNS. The CDR3 loop is CASSDGNRVVYEQYF. The CDR3 nucleotides read TGTGCCAGCAGTGATGGGAACAGGGTGGTCTACGAGCAGTACTTC.

V and J are TRBV18 and TRBJ1-2; 9 nucleotides match TRBD1. The ends lost 0 bases at V and 7 bases at J; junction bases unmatched: 3. Germline V gene sequence: CDR1 KGHSH, CDR2 LQKENI. This CDR3 has 14 residues. For the CDR3, the DNA is TGTGCCAGCTCACCACCGGGACAGGGAATTGGCTACACCTTC. Its translation is CASSPPGQGIGYTF. The full variable domain, its missing parts supplied by reference TRBV18 and TRBJ1-2, is NAGVMQNPRHLVRRRGQEARLRCSPMKGHSHVYWYRQLPEEGLKFMVYLQKENIIDESGMPKERFSAEFPKEGPSILRIQQVVRGDSAAYFCASSPPGQGIGYTFGSGTRLTVV.

V is TRBV28 and J is TRBJ1-2; D is possibly TRBD1 (6 bases). The V end lost 6 bases, the J end lost 1 base, and 18 bases lay between the germline ends. The CDR3 totals 16 residues. Germline assignment: CDR1 MDHEN and CDR2 SYDVKM. This CDR3 reads CASRNPRDTLNYGYTF. CDR3 sequence (DNA): TGTGCCAGCAGGAACCCCCGGGACACCCTTAACTATGGCTACACCTTC.

The rearrangement links TRBV7-6 to TRBJ2-1; 10 bases agree with TRBD2. The CDR3 runs 17 residues. Trimming at V came to 1 base and at J to 4 bases, leaving 7 bases not matched to a gene. The germline V gene has CDR1 SGHVS and CDR2 FNYEAQ. The CDR3 DNA is TGTGCCAGCAGCTTAGTCCTAGCGGGAGTGTCGTACAATGAGCAGTTCTTC. As protein: CASSLVLAGVSYNEQFF.

The V gene is TRBV2, the J gene TRBJ1-4, with 10 bases fitting TRBD1. The junction had 3 bases not matched to a gene; V was cut back by 5 bases and J by 6 bases. There are 14 residues in the CDR3. Germline CDR1 reads SNHLY; CDR2 reads FYNNEI. DNA for the CDR3: TGTGCCAGCAGTCAGGACAGGGGGTATGAAAAACTGTTTTTT. As protein: CASSQDRGYEKLFF.

The CDR3 is CASSLEVGYAYEQYF. The CDR3 DNA reads as TGCGCCAGCAGCTTGGAAGTAGGGTACGCCTACGAGCAGTACTTC. The V and J genes are TRBV5-1 and TRBJ2-7, with unresolved D. Germline lookup yields CDR1 SGHRS and CDR2 YFSETQ. The CDR3 contains 15 residues. Between the trimmed V and J ends, which lost 0 bases and 2 bases, there was a span of 12 bases.

J is TRBJ1-4 and V is TRBV5-1; D ambiguous. The V end was cut by 5 bases, the J end by 0 bases, with 14 bases between. This CDR3 has 16 residues. In germline, CDR1 is SGHRS, CDR2 YFSETQ. The DNA of the CDR3 is TGCGCCAGCAGGAAACGCTCAGATGCAACTAATGAAAAACTGTTTTTT. The encoded protein is CASRKRSDATNEKLFF.

The gene calls are TRBV9 and TRBJ2-7, with 13 bases that match TRBD2. CDR1 is SGDLS and CDR2 is YYNGEE in the germline V gene. The CDR3 length is 21 residues. The ends lost 5 bases at V and 0 bases at J; junction bases unmatched: 20. The CDR3 DNA is TGTGCCAGCAGGGGGACTAGCGGGGAACGTTACACCATTAAGAGCTCCTACGAGCAGTACTTC. Its protein product is CASRGTSGERYTIKSSYEQYF.

This chain joins TRBV6-5 and TRBJ1-1, with D perhaps matching TRBD1 (5 bases). This CDR3 comprises 14 residues. Germline CDR1 and CDR2: MNHEY and SVGAGI. V was pared by 4 bases and J by 5 bases, with 14 bases between. CDR3 sequence (DNA): TGTGCCAGCAGTTGGGGCAGGAGGGTAACTGAAGCTTTCTTT. The encoded protein is CASSWGRRVTEAFF.

The chain joins TRBV30 to TRBJ1-2, with D hard to call. With 2 bases removed from V and 7 bases from J, the gap between germline ends came to 11 bases. CDR3 length: 12 residues. Germline V gene lookup returns CDR1 GTSNPN and CDR2 SVGIG (reference sequence). The CDR3 protein is CAWSQLVVGYTF. The CDR3 region has the DNA TGTGCCTGGAGTCAACTGGTTGTTGGCTACACCTTC. Full variable domain (rest looked up from reference TRBV30 and TRBJ1-2): SQTIHQWPATLVQPVGSPLSLECTVEGTSNPNLYWYRQAAGRGLQLLFYSVGIGQISSEVPQNLSASRPQDRQFILSSKKLLLSDSGFYLCAWSQLVVGYTFGSGTRLTVV.

The CDR3 nucleotides are TGTGCCAGTAGTGAGCGACAGGCGATATCCAACAGCTACACCTTC. This translates into CASSERQAISNSYTF. The rearrangement links TRBV19 to TRBJ1-2; TRBD1 is a possible D gene (6 bases). Trimming took 5 bases from V and 9 from J, leaving 22 bases between them. The germline gives CDR1 LNHDA, CDR2 SQIVND (reference sequence). This CDR3 comprises 15 residues.

J is TRBJ2-7 and V is TRBV19, with D possibly matching TRBD1 (6 bases). Between the trimmed V and J ends, which lost 6 bases and 7 bases, there was a span of 19 bases. CDR3 length: 14 amino acids. Germline-derived CDR1 and CDR2 are LNHDA and SQIVND (reference sequence). CDR3 DNA sequence: TGTGCCAGTAGGAGAGTGGGGACACTCGGGGAGCAGTACTTC. Protein product: CASRRVGTLGEQYF.

V gene TRBV10-3 combines with J gene TRBJ1-1; D remains ambiguous. The CDR3 is 15 amino acids. CDR1 ENHRY and CDR2 SYGVKD come from the germline V gene. Trimming pared 5 bases from V and 3 bases from J, leaving 16 bases between. CDR3 DNA: TGTGCCATCAGTCCGGCATGGACGGAAGACACTGAAGCTTTCTTT. Protein product: CAISPAWTEDTEAFF.